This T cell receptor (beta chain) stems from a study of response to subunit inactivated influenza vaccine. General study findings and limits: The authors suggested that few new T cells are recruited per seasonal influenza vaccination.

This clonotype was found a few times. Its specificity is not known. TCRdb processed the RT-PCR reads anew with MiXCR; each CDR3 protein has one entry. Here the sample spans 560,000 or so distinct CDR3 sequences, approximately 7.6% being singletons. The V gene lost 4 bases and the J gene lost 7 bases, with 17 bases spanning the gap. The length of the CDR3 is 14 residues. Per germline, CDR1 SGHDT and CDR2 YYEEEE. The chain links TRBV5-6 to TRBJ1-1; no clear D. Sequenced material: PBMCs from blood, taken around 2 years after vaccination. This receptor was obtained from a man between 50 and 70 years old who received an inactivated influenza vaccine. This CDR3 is CASSLGISGVEAFF. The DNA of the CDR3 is TGTGCCAGCAGCCTAGGGATAAGTGGGGTTGAAGCTTTCTTT.